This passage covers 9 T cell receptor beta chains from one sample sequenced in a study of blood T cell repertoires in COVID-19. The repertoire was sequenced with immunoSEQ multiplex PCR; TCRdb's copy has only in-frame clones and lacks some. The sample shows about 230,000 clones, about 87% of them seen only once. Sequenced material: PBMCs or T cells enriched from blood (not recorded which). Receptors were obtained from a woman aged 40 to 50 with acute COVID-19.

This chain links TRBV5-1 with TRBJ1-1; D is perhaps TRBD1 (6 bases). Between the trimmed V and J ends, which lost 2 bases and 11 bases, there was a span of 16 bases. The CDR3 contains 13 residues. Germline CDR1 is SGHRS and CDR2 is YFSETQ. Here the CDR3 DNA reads TGCGCCAGCAGCTTACCACAGGGCGGAGATGCTTTCTTT. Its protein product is CASSLPQGGDAFF.

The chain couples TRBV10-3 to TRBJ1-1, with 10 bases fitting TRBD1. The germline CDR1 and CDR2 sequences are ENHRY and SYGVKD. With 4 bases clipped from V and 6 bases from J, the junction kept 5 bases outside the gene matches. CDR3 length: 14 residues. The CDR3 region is CAISGWTGGAEAFF. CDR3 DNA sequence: TGTGCCATCAGTGGATGGACAGGGGGGGCTGAAGCTTTCTTT.

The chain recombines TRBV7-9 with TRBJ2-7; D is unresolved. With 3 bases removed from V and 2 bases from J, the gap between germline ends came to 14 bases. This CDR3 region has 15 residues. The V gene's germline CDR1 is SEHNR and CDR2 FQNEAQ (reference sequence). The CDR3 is CASSFPSAGTYEQYF. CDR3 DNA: TGTGCCAGCAGCTTTCCCTCGGCAGGAACCTACGAGCAGTACTTC.

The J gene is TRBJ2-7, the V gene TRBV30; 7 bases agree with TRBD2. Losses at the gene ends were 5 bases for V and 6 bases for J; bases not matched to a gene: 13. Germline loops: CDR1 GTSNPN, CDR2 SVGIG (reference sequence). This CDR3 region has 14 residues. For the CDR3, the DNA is TGTGCCTGGGATACTAGCGTAGGGGCCGTCGAGCAGTACTTC. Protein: CAWDTSVGAVEQYF.

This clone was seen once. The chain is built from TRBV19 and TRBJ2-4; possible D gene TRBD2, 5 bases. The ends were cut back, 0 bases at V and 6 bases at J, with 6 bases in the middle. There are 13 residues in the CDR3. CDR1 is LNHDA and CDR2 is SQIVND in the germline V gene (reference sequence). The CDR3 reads CASSIDRGNIQYF. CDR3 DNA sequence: TGTGCCAGTAGTATAGATCGGGGAAACATTCAGTACTTC.

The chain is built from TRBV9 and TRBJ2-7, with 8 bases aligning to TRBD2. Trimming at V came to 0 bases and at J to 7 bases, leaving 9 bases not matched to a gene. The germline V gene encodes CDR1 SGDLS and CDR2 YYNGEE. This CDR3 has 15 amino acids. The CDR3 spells CASSVAASGSTEQYF. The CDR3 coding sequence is TGTGCCAGCAGCGTAGCTGCTAGCGGGTCTACGGAGCAGTACTTC.

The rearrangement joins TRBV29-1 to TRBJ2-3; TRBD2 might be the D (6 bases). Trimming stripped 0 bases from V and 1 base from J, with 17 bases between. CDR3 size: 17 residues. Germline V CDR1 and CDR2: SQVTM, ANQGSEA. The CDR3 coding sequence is TGCAGCGTTGAAGATACCGTTCCGGGGGTTGGCACAGATACGCAGTATTTT. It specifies CSVEDTVPGVGTDTQYF.

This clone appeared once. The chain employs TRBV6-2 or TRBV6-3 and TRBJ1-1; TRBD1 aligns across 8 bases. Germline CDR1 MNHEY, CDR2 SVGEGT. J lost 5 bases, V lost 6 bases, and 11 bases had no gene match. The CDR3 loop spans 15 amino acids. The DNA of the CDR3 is TGTGCCAGCAGCCAGGGGGCGCGTGTAGTAACTGAAGCTTTCTTT. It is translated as CASSQGARVVTEAFF.

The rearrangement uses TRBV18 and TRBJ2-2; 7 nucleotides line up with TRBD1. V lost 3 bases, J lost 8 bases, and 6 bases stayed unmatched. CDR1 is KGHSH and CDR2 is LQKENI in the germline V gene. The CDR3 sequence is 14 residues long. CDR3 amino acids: CASSPNYRGGELFF. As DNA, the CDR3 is TGTGCCAGCTCACCGAATTACAGGGGAGGGGAGCTGTTTTTT.